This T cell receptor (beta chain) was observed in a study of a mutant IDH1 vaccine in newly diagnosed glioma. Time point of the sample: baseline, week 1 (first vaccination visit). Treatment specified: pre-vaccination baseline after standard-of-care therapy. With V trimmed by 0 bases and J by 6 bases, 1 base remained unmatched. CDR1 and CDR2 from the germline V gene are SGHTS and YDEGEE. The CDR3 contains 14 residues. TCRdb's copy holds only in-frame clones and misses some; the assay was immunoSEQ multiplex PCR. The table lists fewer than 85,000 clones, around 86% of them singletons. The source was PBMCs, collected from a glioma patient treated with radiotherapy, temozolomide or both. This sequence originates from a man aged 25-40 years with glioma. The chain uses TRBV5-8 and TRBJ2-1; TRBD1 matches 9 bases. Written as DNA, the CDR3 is TGTGCCAGCAGCTTGGGACAGGGGGGCAATGAGCAGTTCTTC. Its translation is CASSLGQGGNEQFF.